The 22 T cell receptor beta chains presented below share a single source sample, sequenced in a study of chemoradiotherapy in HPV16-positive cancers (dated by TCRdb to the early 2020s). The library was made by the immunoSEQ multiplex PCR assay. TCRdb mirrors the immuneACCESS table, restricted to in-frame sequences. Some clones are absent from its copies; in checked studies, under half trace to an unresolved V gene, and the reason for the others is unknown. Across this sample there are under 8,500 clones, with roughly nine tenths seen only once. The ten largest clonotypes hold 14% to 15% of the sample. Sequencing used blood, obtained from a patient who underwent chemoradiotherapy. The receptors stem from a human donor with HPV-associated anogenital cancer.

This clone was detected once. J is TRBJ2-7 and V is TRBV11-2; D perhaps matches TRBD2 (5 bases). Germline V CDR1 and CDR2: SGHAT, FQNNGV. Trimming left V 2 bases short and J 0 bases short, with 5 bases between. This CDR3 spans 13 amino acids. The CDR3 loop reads CASSLSGSYEQYV. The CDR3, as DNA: TGTGCCAGCAGCTTAAGCGGCTCCTACGAGCAGTACGTC.

DNA for the CDR3: TGTGCCAGCAGTTCGGAGAGGGCTGGCTACACCTTC. It is translated as CASSSERAGYTF. This chain joins TRBV6-6 and TRBJ1-2; D remains ambiguous. The CDR3 has 12 residues. Looked up from germline, CDR1 is MNHNY and CDR2 is SVGAGI (reference sequence). The ends were cut back, 4 bases at V and 7 bases at J, with 10 bases in the middle.

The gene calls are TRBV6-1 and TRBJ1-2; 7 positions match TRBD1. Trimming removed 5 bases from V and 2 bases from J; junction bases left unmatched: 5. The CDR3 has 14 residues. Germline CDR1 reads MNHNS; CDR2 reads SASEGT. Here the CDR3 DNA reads TGTGCCAGCAGTCCACTACAGGGGAACTATGGCTACACCTTC. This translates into CASSPLQGNYGYTF.

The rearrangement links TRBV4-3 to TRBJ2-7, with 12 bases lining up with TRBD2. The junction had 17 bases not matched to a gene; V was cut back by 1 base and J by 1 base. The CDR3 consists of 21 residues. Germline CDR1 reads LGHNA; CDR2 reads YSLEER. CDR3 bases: TGCGCCAGCAGCCAAGGTGGGGGTGCTCTAGCGGGGGGGGAGAAGTCCTACGAGCAGTACGTC. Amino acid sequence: CASSQGGGALAGGEKSYEQYV.

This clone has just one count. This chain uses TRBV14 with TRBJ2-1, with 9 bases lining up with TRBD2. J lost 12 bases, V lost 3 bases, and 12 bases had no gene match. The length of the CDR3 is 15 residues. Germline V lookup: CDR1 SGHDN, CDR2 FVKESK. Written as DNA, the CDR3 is TGTGCCAGCAGCCAGGGACTAGCCCTCGGAGGGGTGCAGTTCTTC. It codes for CASSQGLALGGVQFF.

DNA of the CDR3: TGTGCCAGTAGTACCCGACAGGGGGGTGAGCAGTTCTTC. The encoded protein is CASSTRQGGEQFF. The chain links TRBV19 to TRBJ2-1; 9 nucleotides line up with TRBD1. The length of the CDR3 is 13 residues. Per the germline V gene, CDR1 is LNHDA and CDR2 is SQIVND (reference sequence). The V segment lost 4 bases and the J segment 9 bases; nucleotides outside the gene matches: 4.

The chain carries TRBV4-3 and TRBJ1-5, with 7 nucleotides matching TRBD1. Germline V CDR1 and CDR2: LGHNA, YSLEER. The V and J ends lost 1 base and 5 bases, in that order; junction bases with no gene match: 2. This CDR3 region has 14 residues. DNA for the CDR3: TGCGCCAGCAGCCAAGTAACAGGGGATCAGCCCCAGCATTTT. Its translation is CASSQVTGDQPQHF.

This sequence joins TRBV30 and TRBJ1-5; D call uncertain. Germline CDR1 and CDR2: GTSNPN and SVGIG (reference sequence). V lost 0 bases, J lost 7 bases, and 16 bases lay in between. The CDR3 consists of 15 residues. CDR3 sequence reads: CAWSVGEGPRQPQHF. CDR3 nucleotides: TGTGCCTGGAGTGTTGGTGAAGGGCCTCGGCAGCCCCAGCATTTT.

CDR3 region: CASSLWGGGGNTIYF. DNA of the CDR3: TGTGCCAGCAGCTTATGGGGAGGAGGTGGAAACACCATATATTTT. The rearrangement uses TRBV11-1 and TRBJ1-3; no clear D gene. The CDR3 has 15 amino acids. V dropped 2 bases and J dropped 3 bases, with 11 bases sitting between them. CDR1 and CDR2 from the germline V gene are SGHAT and FQDESV (reference sequence).

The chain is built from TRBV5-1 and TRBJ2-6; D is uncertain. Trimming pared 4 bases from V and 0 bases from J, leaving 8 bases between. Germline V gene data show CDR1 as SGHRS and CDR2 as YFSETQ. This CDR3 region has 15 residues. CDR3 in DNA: TGCGCCAGCAGCAAAGACATCTCTGGGGCCAACGTCCTGACTTTC. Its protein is CASSKDISGANVLTF.

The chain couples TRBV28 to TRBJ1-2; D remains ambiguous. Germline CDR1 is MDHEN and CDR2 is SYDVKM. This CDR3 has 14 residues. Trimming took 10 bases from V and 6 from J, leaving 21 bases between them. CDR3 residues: CATPRKGSRHGYTF. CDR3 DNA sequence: TGTGCCACCCCCAGGAAAGGGAGTCGCCATGGCTACACCTTC.

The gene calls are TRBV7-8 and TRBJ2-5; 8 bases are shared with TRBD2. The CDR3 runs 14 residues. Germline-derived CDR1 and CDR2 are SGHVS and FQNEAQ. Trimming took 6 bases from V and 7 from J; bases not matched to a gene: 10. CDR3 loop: CASRQGRGGGTQYF. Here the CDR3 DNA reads TGTGCCAGCAGGCAGGGTCGGGGGGGCGGGACCCAGTACTTC.

CDR3 in amino acids: CASRDRLNTEAFF. The CDR3 coding sequence is TGTGCCAGCAGAGACAGATTGAACACTGAAGCTTTCTTT. The chain links TRBV6-1 to TRBJ1-1; weak D call: TRBD1 (5 bases). Trimming pared 6 bases from V and 0 bases from J, leaving 8 bases between. The CDR3 covers 13 residues. CDR1 is MNHNS, CDR2 SASEGT, per germline.

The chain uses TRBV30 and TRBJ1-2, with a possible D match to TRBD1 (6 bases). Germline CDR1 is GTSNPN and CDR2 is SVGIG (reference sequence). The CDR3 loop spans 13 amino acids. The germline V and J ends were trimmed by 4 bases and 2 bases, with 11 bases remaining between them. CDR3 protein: CAWTDSENYGYTF. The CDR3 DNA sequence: TGTGCCTGGACGGACAGCGAGAACTATGGCTACACCTTC.

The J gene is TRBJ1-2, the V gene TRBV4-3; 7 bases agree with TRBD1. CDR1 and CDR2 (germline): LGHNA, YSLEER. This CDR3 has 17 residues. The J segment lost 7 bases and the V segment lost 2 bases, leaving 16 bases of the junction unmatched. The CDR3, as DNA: TGCGCCAGCAGCCAAAGCGATGGGACAGCCCAGGGCGGTGGCTACACCTTC. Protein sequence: CASSQSDGTAQGGGYTF.

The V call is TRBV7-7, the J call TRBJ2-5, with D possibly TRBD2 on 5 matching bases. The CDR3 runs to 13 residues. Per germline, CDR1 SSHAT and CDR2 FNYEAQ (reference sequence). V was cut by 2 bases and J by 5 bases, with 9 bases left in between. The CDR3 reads CASSLIARETQYF. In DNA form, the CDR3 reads TGTGCCAGCAGCTTAATAGCGAGGGAGACCCAGTACTTC.

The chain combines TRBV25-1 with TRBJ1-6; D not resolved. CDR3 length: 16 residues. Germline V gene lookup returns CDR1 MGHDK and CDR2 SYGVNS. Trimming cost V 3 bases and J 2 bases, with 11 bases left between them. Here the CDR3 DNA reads TGTGCCAGCAGTGATCCAATAGGCCCCTATAATTCACCCCTCCACTTT. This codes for CASSDPIGPYNSPLHF.

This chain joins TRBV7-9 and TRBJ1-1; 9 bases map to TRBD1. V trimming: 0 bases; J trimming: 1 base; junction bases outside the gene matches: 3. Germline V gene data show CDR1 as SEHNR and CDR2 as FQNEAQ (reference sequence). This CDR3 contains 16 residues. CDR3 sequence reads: CASSLAGTGTNTEAFF. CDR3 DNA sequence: TGTGCCAGCAGCTTAGCGGGGACAGGGACGAACACTGAAGCTTTCTTT.

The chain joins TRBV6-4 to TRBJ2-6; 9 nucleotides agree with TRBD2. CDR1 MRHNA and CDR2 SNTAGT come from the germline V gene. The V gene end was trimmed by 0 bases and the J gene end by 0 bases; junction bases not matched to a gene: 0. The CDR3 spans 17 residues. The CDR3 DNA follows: TGTGCCAGCAGTGACTCAGCGGGGGGCTCTGGGGCCAACGTCCTGACTTTC. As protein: CASSDSAGGSGANVLTF.

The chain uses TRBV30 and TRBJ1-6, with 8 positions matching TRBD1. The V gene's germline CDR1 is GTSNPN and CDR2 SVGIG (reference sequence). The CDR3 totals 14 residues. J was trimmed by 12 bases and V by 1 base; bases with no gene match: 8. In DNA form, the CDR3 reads TGTGCCTGGAGTGAGGGACAGGAGCTCCGACCCCTCCACTTT. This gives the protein CAWSEGQELRPLHF.

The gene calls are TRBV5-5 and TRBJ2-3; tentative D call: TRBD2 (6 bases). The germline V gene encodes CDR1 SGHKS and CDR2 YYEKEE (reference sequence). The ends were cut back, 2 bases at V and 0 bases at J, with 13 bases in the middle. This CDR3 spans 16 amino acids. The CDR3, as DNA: TGTGCCAGCAGCTTTCAACCAGGAGGGAGCACAGATACGCAGTATTTT. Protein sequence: CASSFQPGGSTDTQYF.

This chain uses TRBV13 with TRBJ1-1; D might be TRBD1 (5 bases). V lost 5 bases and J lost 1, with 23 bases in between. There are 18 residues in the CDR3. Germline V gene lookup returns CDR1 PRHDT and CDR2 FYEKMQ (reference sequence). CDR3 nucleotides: TGTGCCAGCAGCGCAGAATGGGGTAGTAGGGGCACGAACACTGAAGCTTTCTTT. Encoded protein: CASSAEWGSRGTNTEAFF.